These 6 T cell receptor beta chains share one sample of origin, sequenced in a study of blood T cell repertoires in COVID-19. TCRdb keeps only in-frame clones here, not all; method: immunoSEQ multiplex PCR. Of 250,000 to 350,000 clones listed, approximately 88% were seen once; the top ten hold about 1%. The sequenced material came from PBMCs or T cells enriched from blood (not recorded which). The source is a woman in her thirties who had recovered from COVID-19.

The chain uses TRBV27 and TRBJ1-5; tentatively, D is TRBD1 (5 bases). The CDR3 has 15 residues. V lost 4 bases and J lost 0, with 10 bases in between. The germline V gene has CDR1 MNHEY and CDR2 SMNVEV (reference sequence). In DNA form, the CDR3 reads TGTGCCAGCAGTTGGGGGGTCGGTAGCAATCAGCCCCAGCATTTT. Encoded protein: CASSWGVGSNQPQHF.

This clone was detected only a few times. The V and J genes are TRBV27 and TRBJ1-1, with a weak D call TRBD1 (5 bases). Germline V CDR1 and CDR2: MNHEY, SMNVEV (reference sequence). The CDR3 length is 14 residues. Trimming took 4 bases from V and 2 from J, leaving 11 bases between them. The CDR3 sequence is CASSWRDSNTEAFF. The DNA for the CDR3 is TGTGCCAGCAGTTGGCGCGACAGTAACACTGAAGCTTTCTTT.

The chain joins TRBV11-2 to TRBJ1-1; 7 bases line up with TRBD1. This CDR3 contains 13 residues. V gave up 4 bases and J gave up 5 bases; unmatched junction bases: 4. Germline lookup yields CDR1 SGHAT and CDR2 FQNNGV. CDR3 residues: CASSSRQGTEAFF. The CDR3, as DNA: TGTGCCAGCAGCTCGAGACAGGGAACTGAAGCTTTCTTT.

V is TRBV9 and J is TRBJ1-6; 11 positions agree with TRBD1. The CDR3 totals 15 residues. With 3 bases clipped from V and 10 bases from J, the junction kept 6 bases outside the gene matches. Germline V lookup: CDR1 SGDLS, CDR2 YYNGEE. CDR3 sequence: CASSADRGRGSPLHF. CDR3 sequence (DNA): TGTGCCAGCAGCGCGGACAGGGGGCGAGGATCACCCCTCCACTTT.

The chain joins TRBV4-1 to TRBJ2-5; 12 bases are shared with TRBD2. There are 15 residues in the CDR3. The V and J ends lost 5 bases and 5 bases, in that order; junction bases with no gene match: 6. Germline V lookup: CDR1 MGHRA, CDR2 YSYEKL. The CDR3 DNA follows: TGCGCCAGCAGCTCAGGCGGACTAGCGGGGGAGACCCAGTACTTC. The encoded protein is CASSSGGLAGETQYF.

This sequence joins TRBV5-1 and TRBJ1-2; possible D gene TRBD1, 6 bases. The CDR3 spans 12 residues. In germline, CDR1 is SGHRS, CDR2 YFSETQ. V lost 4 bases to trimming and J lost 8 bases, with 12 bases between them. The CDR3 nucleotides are TGCGCCAGCAGCGGGGGGGCAGAAGGCTACACCTTC. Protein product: CASSGGAEGYTF.